Detailed here is one T cell receptor beta chain. Its matching antigen is unknown. 60 Vbeta and 13 Jbeta primers were used in PCR. The protocol was immunoSEQ multiplex PCR, while the TCRdb copy is restricted to in-frame clones and leaves out a portion. The sample lists tens of thousands of clones, 55% to 70% occurring once. This sample was included in a study of cytomegalovirus exposure and HLA in healthy donors. For the study at large: Early release data held 75 million to 100 million unique TCRs from HLA-typed donors. Findings and limits, study-wide: After further analysis at a later stage, 16,951 TCR beta sequences were associated with HLA alleles at 0.05 false discovery rate.

The clonotype comes from a woman aged 45-60 years in good health and CMV-seropositive. The sequenced material came from PBMCs.

Here the CDR3 reads CASSLGGEKLFF. The CDR3 DNA is TGTGCCAGTAGTCTTGGAGGAGAAAAACTGTTTTTT. This chain links TRBV19 with TRBJ1-4; D unresolved. From germline, CDR1 is LNHDA and CDR2 SQIVND (reference sequence). Between the trimmed V and J ends, which lost 5 bases and 8 bases, there was a span of 9 bases. This CDR3 is built from 12 residues.